One sample yielded the 14 T cell receptor beta chains listed below, sequenced in a study of spatial heterogeneity in lung cancer. Study-level findings and limits: For expanded intratumoral alpha and beta TCRs, counts tracked tumor mutation counts.

What these receptors recognize is not known. From the 5' RACE reads, TCRdb called clonotypes with MiXCR, one entry per CDR3 protein. Found here are about 20,000 distinct CDR3 sequences, around 5% of them singletons; the top ten hold 10%. The sample's time point: sample taken at primary tumor resection. The sample consisted of lung tumor tissue, taken at surgery. Source of these receptors: a female donor with early-stage non-small cell lung cancer.

On this clonotype: A clone one base away is much larger, so this may be a read error. Since the library was made to target alpha chains, this beta chain is a stray read and its abundance is not meaningful. The chain carries TRBV2 and TRBJ2-1; the match to TRBD1 covers 9 bases. The CDR3 extends over 15 amino acids. The junction had 12 bases not matched to a gene; V was cut back by 6 bases and J by 9 bases. The germline V gene has CDR1 SNHLY and CDR2 FYNNEI. The CDR3 DNA reads as TGTGCCAGCAGCCCGGGACAGGGTGTTGGGCGTGAGCAGTTCTTC. It translates to CASSPGQGVGREQFF. Supplemented by reference TRBV2 and TRBJ2-1, the full variable domain reads EPEVTQTPSHQVTQMGQEVILRCVPISNHLYFYWYRQILGQKVEFLVSFYNNEISEKSEIFDDQFSVERPDGSNFTLKIRSTKLEDSAMYFCASSPGQGVGREQFFGPGTRLTVL.

This clonotype was found many times. The size of this beta chain means little, since it is a stray read in a library made for alpha chains. V and J are TRBV29-1 and TRBJ2-5, with D possibly matching TRBD2 (6 bases). V gave up 7 bases and J gave up 1 base, with 16 bases separating them. CDR3 length: 14 residues. CDR1 and CDR2 (germline): SQVTM, ANQGSEA. The CDR3 DNA is TGCAGCGCCCGTGGCCCGGGACTCCAAGAGACCCAGTACTTC. Translating it yields CSARGPGLQETQYF. The complete variable domain, with remaining parts taken from reference TRBV29-1 and TRBJ2-5, reads SAVISQKPSRDICQRGTSLTIQCQVDSQVTMMFWYRQQPGQSLTLIATANQGSEATYESGFVIDKFPISRPNLTFSTLTVSNMSPEDSSIYLCSARGPGLQETQYFGPGTRLLVL.

This clonotype was counted ten times or more. Within a library made for alpha chains, this beta chain is off target, and its count is uninformative. This chain uses TRBV18 with TRBJ1-2; D perhaps matches TRBD1 (6 bases). From germline, CDR1 is KGHSH and CDR2 LQKENI. V was shortened by 1 base and J by 4 bases, with 19 bases between the two germline ends. The CDR3 loop spans 17 amino acids. CDR3 sequence: CASSPLDAGASSYGYTF. CDR3 coding DNA: TGTGCCAGCTCACCACTGGATGCAGGGGCCTCTTCCTATGGCTACACCTTC. Complete variable domain (other parts from reference TRBV18 and TRBJ1-2): NAGVMQNPRHLVRRRGQEARLRCSPMKGHSHVYWYRQLPEEGLKFMVYLQKENIIDESGMPKERFSAEFPKEGPSILRIQQVVRGDSAAYFCASSPLDAGASSYGYTFGSGTRLTVV.

This clonotype was recorded many times. This beta chain lies outside the target of a library built for alpha chains; its clone size means little. J is TRBJ2-1 and V is TRBV10-3, with D uncertain. CDR1 and CDR2 from the germline V gene are ENHRY and SYGVKD. The length of the CDR3 is 13 residues. The germline V and J ends were trimmed by 10 bases and 5 bases, with 15 bases remaining between them. In DNA, the CDR3 is TGTGCCACCGGTCGGTATGCGGACAATGAGCAGTTCTTC. Translated, it gives CATGRYADNEQFF.

This clonotype was detected ten times or more. This beta chain is a stray sequence in a library constructed for alpha chains; its clone size is not meaningful. The V and J genes are TRBV11-3 and TRBJ2-2; D unresolved. Germline V lookup: CDR1 SGHNT, CDR2 YENEEA. Trimming took 0 bases from V and 4 from J, leaving 6 bases between them. The CDR3 covers 14 residues. The chain's CDR3 is CASSLEFSTGELFF. DNA for the CDR3: TGTGCCAGCAGCTTAGAGTTTTCCACCGGGGAGCTGTTTTTT.

The sample holds many counts of this clonotype. This beta chain is an unintended read in a library built for alpha chains; its size means little. The gene calls are TRBV4-2 and TRBJ2-2; D is uncertain. V dropped 0 bases and J dropped 6 bases, with 5 bases sitting between them. The CDR3 length is 13 residues. Germline loops: CDR1 LGHNA, CDR2 YNFKEQ. The CDR3 bases are TGTGCCAGCAGCCAAGATCCGGCCGGGGAGCTGTTTTTT. Amino acid sequence: CASSQDPAGELFF.

Turning to this clonotype: For a library built for alpha chains, this beta chain is a stray read; little rests on its size. The genes are TRBV4-1 and TRBJ2-7; 10 nucleotides match TRBD2. V lost 4 bases, J lost 5 bases, and 14 bases stayed unmatched. Germline V lookup: CDR1 MGHRA, CDR2 YSYEKL. The CDR3 is 17 residues long. Here the CDR3 DNA reads TGCGCCAGCAGCCTAAATAAAGGCCTAGCGGGAGACCACGAGCAGTACTTC. It specifies CASSLNKGLAGDHEQYF.

This clonotype was found many times. Since the library was made to target alpha chains, this beta chain is a stray read and its abundance is not meaningful. V gene TRBV7-2 combines with J gene TRBJ1-6; possibly TRBD1 for D (5 bases). V lost 3 bases to trimming and J lost 6 bases, with 6 bases between them. Germline CDR1 is SGHTA and CDR2 is FQGNSA. The CDR3 covers 13 residues. CDR3 amino acids: CASSFGGNSPLHF. DNA for the CDR3: TGTGCCAGCAGCTTTGGGGGTAATTCACCCCTCCACTTT.

This clonotype was seen many times. Since the library was made to target alpha chains, this beta chain is a stray read and its abundance is not meaningful. CDR3 sequence: CASSLAGQQYGYTF. The CDR3 nucleotides are TGTGCCAGCAGCTTGGCGGGACAACAGTATGGCTACACCTTC. The chain uses TRBV5-4 and TRBJ1-2, with D maybe TRBD1 (6 bases). Trimming shortened V by 0 bases and J by 5 bases, and 11 bases separated the two germline ends. CDR3 length: 14 amino acids. Germline CDR1 reads SGHNT; CDR2 reads YYREEE (reference sequence).

This clonotype came up many times. Because this beta chain is a stray read in a library intended to capture alpha chains, its abundance should not be given much weight. The chain links TRBV9 to TRBJ2-2, with D hard to call. The CDR3 covers 13 residues. Trimming pared 3 bases from V and 7 bases from J, leaving 10 bases between. Germline V gene data show CDR1 as SGDLS and CDR2 as YYNGEE. CDR3 residues: CASSAVLSGELFF. CDR3 DNA sequence: TGTGCCAGCAGCGCCGTGCTGAGCGGGGAGCTGTTTTTT.

Comments on this clonotype: A library made for alpha chains picked up this beta chain off target, so its size means little. V and J are TRBV29-1 and TRBJ2-3; D not certain. CDR1 is SQVTM and CDR2 is ANQGSEA in the germline V gene. With 0 bases removed from V and 6 bases from J, the gap between germline ends came to 7 bases. CDR3 size: 12 residues. CDR3 region: CSVEDGWDTQYF. CDR3 in DNA: TGCAGCGTTGAAGATGGGTGGGATACGCAGTATTTT.

This clonotype was detected ten times or more. Mismatch with germline at one junction end may stem from a read error. This beta chain is off target for a library built for alpha chains, so its abundance means little. The genes are TRBV4-2 and TRBJ1-1; 7 nucleotides agree with TRBD1. Looked up from germline, CDR1 is LGHNA and CDR2 is YNFKEQ. The CDR3 extends over 12 amino acids. The CDR3 sequence is CASSQVSTGPRF. The CDR3 DNA reads TGTGCCAGCAGCCAAGTCTCGACAGGGCCGCGCTTT.

This clonotype showed up just a few times. In a library made to pick up alpha chains, this beta chain is a stray read with a size that means little. This chain uses TRBV20-1 with TRBJ2-5, with D maybe TRBD2 (6 bases). Germline values: CDR1 DFQATT, CDR2 SNEGSKA (reference sequence). The CDR3 consists of 20 residues. Trimming removed 3 bases at V and 7 bases at J, with 36 bases between. The CDR3 spells CSASIPPSSWAGIRPGTQYF. In DNA form, the CDR3 reads TGCAGTGCTAGTATCCCTCCGAGCTCCTGGGCGGGAATCCGACCGGGGACCCAGTACTTC.

By share, this clonotype counts as medium-sized. Because the library targeted alpha chains, this beta chain is an off-target read whose size means little. The V call is TRBV11-2, the J call TRBJ1-1; TRBD1 aligns across 10 bases. The junction had 3 bases not matched to a gene; V was cut back by 3 bases and J by 5 bases. The CDR3 has 14 residues. Per germline, CDR1 SGHAT and CDR2 FQNNGV. This CDR3 is CASSFWTGGTEAFF. For the CDR3, the DNA is TGTGCCAGCAGCTTTTGGACAGGGGGGACTGAAGCTTTCTTT.